This entry is about one T cell receptor beta chain. Those enrolled, adults aged 18 to 89 years, came from 24 US areas. Per the authors' pipeline: The authors estimated nucleated cell counts from reference gene primer amplification. Produced via immunoSEQ multiplex PCR; TCRdb's table is partial and in-frame only. That table supplies the V and J calls and clone size; D and trimming were determined from the DNA. The table lists approximately 260,000 clones, roughly 88% of them singletons. Trimming took 4 bases from V and 4 from J, leaving 14 bases between them. CDR1 SGDLS and CDR2 YYNGEE come from the germline V gene. The CDR3 runs 14 residues. This sample stems from a study of blood T cell repertoires in COVID-19. Study as a whole: COVID-19 samples, acute and convalescent, were from the United States, Italy and Spain. PBMCs, B-cell-depleted T cells, or T cells provided the cDNA or gDNA that made up the material.

This receptor was obtained from a woman between 40 and 50 years old with acute COVID-19. The source material was PBMCs or T cells enriched from blood (not recorded which). The chain recombines TRBV9 with TRBJ1-2, with D tentatively TRBD1 (5 bases). The CDR3: CASSTDRDFYGYTF. CDR3 sequence (DNA): TGTGCCAGCAGCACGGACCGGGACTTCTATGGCTACACCTTC.